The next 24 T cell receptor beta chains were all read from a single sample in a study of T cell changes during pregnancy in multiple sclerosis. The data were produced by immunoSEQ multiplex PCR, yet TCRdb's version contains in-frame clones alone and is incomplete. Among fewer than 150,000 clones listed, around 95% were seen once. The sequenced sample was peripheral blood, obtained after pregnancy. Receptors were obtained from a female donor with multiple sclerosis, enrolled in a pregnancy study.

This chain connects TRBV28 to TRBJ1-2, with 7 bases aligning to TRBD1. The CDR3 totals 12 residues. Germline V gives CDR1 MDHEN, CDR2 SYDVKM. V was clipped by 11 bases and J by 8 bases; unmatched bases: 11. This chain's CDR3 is CAGNRGDEGYTF. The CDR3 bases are TGTGCCGGTAACAGGGGAGACGAAGGCTACACCTTC.

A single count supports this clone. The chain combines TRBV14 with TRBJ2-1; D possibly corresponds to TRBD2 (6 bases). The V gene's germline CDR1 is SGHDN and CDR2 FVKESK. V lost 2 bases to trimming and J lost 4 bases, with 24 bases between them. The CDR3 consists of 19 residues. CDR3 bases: TGTGCCAGCAGCCAACGGGACTCCTTACCTCCACGACTATACAATGAGCAGTTCTTC. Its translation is CASSQRDSLPPRLYNEQFF.

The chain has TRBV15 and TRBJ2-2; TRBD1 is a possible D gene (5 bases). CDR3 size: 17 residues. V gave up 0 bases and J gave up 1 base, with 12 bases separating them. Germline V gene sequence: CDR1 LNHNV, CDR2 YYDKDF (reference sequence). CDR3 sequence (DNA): TGTGCCACCAGCAGAGATCTGAGACAGAAGAACACCGGGGAGCTGTTTTTT. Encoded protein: CATSRDLRQKNTGELFF.

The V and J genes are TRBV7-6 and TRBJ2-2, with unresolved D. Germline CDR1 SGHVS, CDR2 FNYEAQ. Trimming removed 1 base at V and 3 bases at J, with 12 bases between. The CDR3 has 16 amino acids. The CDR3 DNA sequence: TGTGCCAGCAGCTTAGTGGCAGGTGAAGACACCGGGGAGCTGTTTTTT. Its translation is CASSLVAGEDTGELFF.

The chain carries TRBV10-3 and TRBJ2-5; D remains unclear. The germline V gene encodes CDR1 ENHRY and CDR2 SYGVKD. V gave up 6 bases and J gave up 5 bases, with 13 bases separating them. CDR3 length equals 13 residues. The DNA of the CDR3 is TGTGCCATCAGGGGCAGCCCGCAGGAGACCCAGTACTTC. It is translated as CAIRGSPQETQYF.

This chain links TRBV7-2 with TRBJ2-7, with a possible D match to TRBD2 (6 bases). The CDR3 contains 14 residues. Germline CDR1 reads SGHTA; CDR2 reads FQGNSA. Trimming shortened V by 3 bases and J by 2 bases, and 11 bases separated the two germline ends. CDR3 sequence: CASSLGWGAYEQYF. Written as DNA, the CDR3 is TGTGCCAGCAGCTTGGGGTGGGGGGCCTACGAGCAGTACTTC.

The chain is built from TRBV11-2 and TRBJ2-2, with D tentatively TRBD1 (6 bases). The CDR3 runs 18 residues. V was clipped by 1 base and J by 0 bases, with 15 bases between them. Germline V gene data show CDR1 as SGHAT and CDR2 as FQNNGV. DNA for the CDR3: TGTGCCAGCAGCTTAGCGGCTGGGGGCGGCCCGAACACCGGGGAGCTGTTTTTT. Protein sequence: CASSLAAGGGPNTGELFF.

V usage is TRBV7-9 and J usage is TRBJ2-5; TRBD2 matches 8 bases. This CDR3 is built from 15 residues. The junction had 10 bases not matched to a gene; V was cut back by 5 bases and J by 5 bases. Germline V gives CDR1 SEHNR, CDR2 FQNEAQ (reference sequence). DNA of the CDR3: TGTGCCAGCAGCGGACTAGCCGCCTCCAGGGAGACCCAGTACTTC. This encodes CASSGLAASRETQYF.

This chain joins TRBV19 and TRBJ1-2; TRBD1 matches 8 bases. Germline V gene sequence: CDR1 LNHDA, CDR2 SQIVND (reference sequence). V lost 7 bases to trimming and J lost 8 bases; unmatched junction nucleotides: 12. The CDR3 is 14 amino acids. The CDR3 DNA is TGTGCCAGTACCAAGAAGGACAGGGCCGGCGGCTACACCTTC. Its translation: CASTKKDRAGGYTF.

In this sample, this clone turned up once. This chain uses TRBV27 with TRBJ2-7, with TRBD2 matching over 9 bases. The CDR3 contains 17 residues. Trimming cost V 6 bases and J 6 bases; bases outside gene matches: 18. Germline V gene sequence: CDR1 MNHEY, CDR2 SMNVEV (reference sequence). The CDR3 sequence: CASSRLNTGTSLSEQYF. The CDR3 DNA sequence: TGTGCCAGCAGCCGACTGAACACCGGGACTAGCTTATCCGAGCAGTACTTC.

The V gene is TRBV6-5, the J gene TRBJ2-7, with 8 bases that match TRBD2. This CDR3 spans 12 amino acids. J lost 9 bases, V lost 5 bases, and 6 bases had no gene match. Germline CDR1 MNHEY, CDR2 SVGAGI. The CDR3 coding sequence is TGTGCCAGCAGTCCGCCCGCGGGGGGGCAGTACTTC. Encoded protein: CASSPPAGGQYF.

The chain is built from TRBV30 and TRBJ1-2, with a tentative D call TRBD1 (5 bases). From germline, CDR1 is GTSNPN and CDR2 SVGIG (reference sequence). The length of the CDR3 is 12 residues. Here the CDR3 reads CASPGGGYGYTF. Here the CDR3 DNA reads TGTGCATCCCCGGGGGGTGGCTATGGCTACACCTTC.

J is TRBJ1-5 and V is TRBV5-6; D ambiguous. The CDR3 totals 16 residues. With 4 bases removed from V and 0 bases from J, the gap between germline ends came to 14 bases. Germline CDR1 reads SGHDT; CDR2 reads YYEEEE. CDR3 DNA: TGTGCCAGCAGCATAGCGAGGGCTAATAGCAATCAGCCCCAGCATTTT. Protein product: CASSIARANSNQPQHF.

CDR3 residues: CASRGRGSRADTQYF. CDR3 coding DNA: TGCGCCAGCCGGGGGAGAGGGAGTCGGGCAGATACGCAGTATTTT. The V and J genes are TRBV10-1 and TRBJ2-3; the D gene is possibly TRBD2 (6 bases). Deletions cut 8 bases from V and 4 bases from J, with 19 bases between. Looked up from germline, CDR1 is WNHNN and CDR2 is SYGVQD (reference sequence). The CDR3 runs 15 residues.

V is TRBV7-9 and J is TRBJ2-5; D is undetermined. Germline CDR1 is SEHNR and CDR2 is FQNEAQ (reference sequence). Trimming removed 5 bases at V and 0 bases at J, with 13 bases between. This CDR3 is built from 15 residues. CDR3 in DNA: TGTGCCAGCAGCCCTGGCCCACCCTACCAAGAGACCCAGTACTTC. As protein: CASSPGPPYQETQYF. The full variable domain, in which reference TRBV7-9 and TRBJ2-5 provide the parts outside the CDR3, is DTGVSQNPRHKITKRGQNVTFRCDPISEHNRLYWYRQTLGQGPEFLTYFQNEAQLEKSRLLSDRFSAERPKGSFSTLEIQRTEQGDSAMYLCASSPGPPYQETQYFGPGTRLLVL.

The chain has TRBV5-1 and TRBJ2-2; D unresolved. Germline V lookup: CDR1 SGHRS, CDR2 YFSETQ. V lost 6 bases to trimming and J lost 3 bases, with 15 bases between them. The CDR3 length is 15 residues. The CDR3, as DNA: TGCGCCAGCACCGCGACATCCCCCTACACCGGGGAGCTGTTTTTT. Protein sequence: CASTATSPYTGELFF.

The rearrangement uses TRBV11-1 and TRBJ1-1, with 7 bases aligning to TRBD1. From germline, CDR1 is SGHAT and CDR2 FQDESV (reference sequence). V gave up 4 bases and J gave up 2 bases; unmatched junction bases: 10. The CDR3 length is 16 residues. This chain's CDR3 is CASSSFPGTVNTEAFF. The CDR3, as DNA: TGTGCCAGCAGCTCGTTTCCCGGGACAGTTAACACTGAAGCTTTCTTT.

CDR3 protein: CASRRESRDKPGTQYF. The CDR3, as DNA: TGCGCCAGCAGGCGGGAGTCGCGGGACAAACCCGGGACCCAGTACTTC. The chain employs TRBV10-2 and TRBJ2-5; TRBD2 might be the D (7 bases). CDR1 and CDR2 from the germline V gene are WSHSY and SAAADI. V was clipped by 6 bases and J by 7 bases, with 24 bases between them. CDR3 size: 16 residues.

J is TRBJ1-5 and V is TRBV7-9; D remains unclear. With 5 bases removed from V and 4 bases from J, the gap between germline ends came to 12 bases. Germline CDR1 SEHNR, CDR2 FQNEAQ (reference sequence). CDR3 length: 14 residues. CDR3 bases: TGTGCCAGCAGCCTCCGGGATACAAATCAGCCCCAGCATTTT. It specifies CASSLRDTNQPQHF.

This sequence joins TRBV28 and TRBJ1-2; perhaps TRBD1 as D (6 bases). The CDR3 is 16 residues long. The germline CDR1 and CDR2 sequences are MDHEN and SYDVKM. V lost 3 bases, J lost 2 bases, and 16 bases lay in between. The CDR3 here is CASSFAQGTLNYGYTF. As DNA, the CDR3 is TGTGCCAGCAGTTTTGCGCAGGGGACGTTGAACTATGGCTACACCTTC.

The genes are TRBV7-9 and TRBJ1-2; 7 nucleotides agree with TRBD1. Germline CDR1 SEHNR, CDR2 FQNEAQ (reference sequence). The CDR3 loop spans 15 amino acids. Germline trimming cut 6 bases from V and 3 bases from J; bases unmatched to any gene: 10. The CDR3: CASSSSPGTDYGYTF. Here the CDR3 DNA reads TGTGCCAGCAGTTCGAGTCCCGGGACAGACTATGGCTACACCTTC.

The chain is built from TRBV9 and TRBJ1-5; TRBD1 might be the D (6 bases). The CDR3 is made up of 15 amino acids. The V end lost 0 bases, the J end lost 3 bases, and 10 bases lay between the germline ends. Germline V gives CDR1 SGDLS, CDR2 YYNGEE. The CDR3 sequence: CASSVEGVYNQPQHF. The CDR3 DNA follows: TGTGCCAGCAGCGTAGAGGGGGTCTACAATCAGCCCCAGCATTTT.

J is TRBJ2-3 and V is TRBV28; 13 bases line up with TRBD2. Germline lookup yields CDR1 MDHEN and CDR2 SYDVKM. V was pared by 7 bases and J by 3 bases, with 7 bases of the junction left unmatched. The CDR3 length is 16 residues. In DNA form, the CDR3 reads TGTGCCAGCACCCAAACTAGCGGGAGGGTGACAGATACGCAGTATTTT. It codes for CASTQTSGRVTDTQYF.

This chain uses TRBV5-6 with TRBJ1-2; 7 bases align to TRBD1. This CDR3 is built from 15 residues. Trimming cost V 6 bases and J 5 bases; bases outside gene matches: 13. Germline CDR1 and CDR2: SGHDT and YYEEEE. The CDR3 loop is CASNTNDRAGYGYTF. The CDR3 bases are TGTGCCAGCAATACTAACGACAGGGCGGGGTATGGCTACACCTTC.